This T cell receptor beta chain emerged from a study of cytomegalovirus exposure and HLA in healthy donors. The wider study: Researchers previously reported finding roughly 120 million unique TCR beta sequences from 150 million to 200 million T cells.

Whole-study findings and limits: A missense DCLRE1C variant was associated with V- and J-gene trimming of TCR beta chains in a later analysis, and an independent cohort replicated the association.

CDR3 length equals 15 residues. Germline loops: CDR1 MNHNS, CDR2 SASEGT. V lost 5 bases, J lost 4 bases, and 8 bases stayed unmatched. This clone turned up a few times. What it binds is unknown. This PCR relied on a set of 60 Vbeta primers and 13 Jbeta primers. Sequencing used immunoSEQ multiplex PCR; TCRdb keeps in-frame clones, though not all of them. The table includes fewer than 150,000 clones, about 80% detected once. The sequence was collected from a man aged 40-49 years in good health and CMV-seropositive. The chain combines TRBV6-1 with TRBJ1-1; 9 nucleotides line up with TRBD1. Sequences were obtained from PBMCs. DNA of the CDR3: TGTGCCAGCAGTAACCGGGACAGGGTGGGCACTGAAGCTTTCTTT. It translates to CASSNRDRVGTEAFF.